This T cell receptor beta chain was identified during a study of T-cell memory formation after mild COVID-19. TCRdb ran MiXCR on the 5' RACE reads and lists one entry per CDR3 protein. The sample carries roughly 52,000 distinct CDR3 sequences, roughly 7% recorded once. This clonotype occurred many times. Sequenced: PBMCs or a T cell subset sorted from them (not recorded which). The receptor was derived from a man aged 18 to 30 who had mild COVID-19 (a few samples of this study predate the infection). Cell type and time point are not known.

CDR3 region: CASSTKRRLGNEQFF. In DNA form, the CDR3 reads TGTGCCAGCAGCACGAAACGGCGGCTGGGCAATGAGCAGTTCTTC. The chain is built from TRBV7-9 and TRBJ2-1; D not resolved. CDR3 length: 15 residues. Trimming took 5 bases from V and 6 from J, leaving 17 bases between them. Germline CDR1 reads SEHNR; CDR2 reads FQNEAQ (reference sequence).